This T cell receptor beta chain was observed in a study of vaccination effects on CD4 cells after COVID-19. Whole-study context: Antigen-specific CD4+ T cells were expanded with viral peptide pools in the ViraFEST assay before sequencing. The study's findings and limits: Long after vaccination, the clones induced by infection and by vaccine shrank markedly in size.

V shed 10 bases, J shed 1 base, and the junction held 7 bases outside the gene matches. Germline CDR1 is WNHNN and CDR2 is SYGVQD (reference sequence). This CDR3 is 14 amino acids long. Assay used: immunoSEQ multiplex PCR; TCRdb lists only in-frame clones, some missing. The sample lists under 70,000 clones; 74% were seen once. On this clone itself: Its antigen is unidentified.

Following 10 days of culture, CD4+ T cells were isolated. Participants were given two doses of BNT162b2 or mRNA-1273 vaccine. Nucleocapsid antibodies stayed negative before and after vaccination, showing no earlier SARS-CoV-2 infection. The sequencing here drew on CD4+ T cells from PBMCs cultured without peptide, taken after COVID-19 vaccination. The rearrangement links TRBV10-1 to TRBJ2-1; 7 bases align to TRBD1. This receptor was identified in a human donor who received a COVID-19 vaccine. CDR3: CATLDRLSYNEQFF. In nucleotides, the CDR3 is TGCGCCACCCTGGACAGGCTATCCTACAATGAGCAGTTCTTC.